A selection of T cell receptor beta chains follows, all from one sample in a study of T-cell memory formation after mild COVID-19. A single record per CDR3 protein comes from TCRdb applying MiXCR to the 5' RACE reads. The table includes fewer than 700,000 distinct CDR3 sequences, about a sixth detected once. The sample consisted of PBMCs or a T cell subset sorted from them (not recorded which). These receptors originate from an adult woman who had mild COVID-19 (a few samples of this study predate the infection). Cell type and time point are not known. Both conserved end residues are part of each CDR3. D genes are given only for firm matches. Some rows mark clone size as missing; the rest say once, few, many or name a class of expanded clone.

CDR3aa: CASSRSQGAQETQYF
CDR3nt: TGCGCCAGCAGCCGTTCTCAGGGTGCTCAAGAGACCCAGTACTTC
j_gene: TRBJ2-5
d_gene: -
abundance: -
v_gene: TRBV5-1

CDR3aa: CASGSVYNEQFF
CDR3nt: TGTGCCAGCGGTAGTGTCTACAATGAGCAGTTCTTC
j_gene: TRBJ2-1
d_gene: -
abundance: once
v_gene: TRBV6-6

CDR3aa: CASRKAGLADSNQPQHF
CDR3nt: TGTGCCAGCAGGAAGGCGGGCCTAGCTGATAGCAATCAGCCCCAGCATTTT
j_gene: TRBJ1-5
d_gene: -
abundance: few
v_gene: TRBV6-2/TRBV6-3

CDR3aa: CASPLARENEQFF
CDR3nt: TGCGCCAGCCCTCTCGCGCGGGAGAATGAGCAGTTCTTC
j_gene: TRBJ2-1
d_gene: TRBD2
abundance: -
v_gene: TRBV5-1

CDR3aa: CASSYLGQEAFF
CDR3nt: TGTGCCAGCAGTTACCTTGGACAGGAAGCTTTCTTT
j_gene: TRBJ1-1
d_gene: -
abundance: -
v_gene: TRBV6-5

CDR3aa: CSAPRRGQDTQYF
CDR3nt: TGCAGTGCTCCCCGTAGGGGGCAGGATACGCAGTATTTT
j_gene: TRBJ2-3
d_gene: TRBD1
abundance: -
v_gene: TRBV20-1

CDR3aa: CAISGEGSLKLFF
CDR3nt: TGTGCCATCAGTGGGGAAGGGTCGTTAAAACTGTTTTTT
j_gene: TRBJ1-4
d_gene: -
abundance: few
v_gene: TRBV10-3

CDR3aa: CASSQEKGYEQYF
CDR3nt: TGCGCCAGCAGCCAAGAAAAGGGCTACGAGCAGTACTTC
j_gene: TRBJ2-7
d_gene: -
abundance: few
v_gene: TRBV4-1

CDR3aa: CATSDPFYNEQFF
CDR3nt: TGTGCCACCAGTGACCCGTTCTACAATGAGCAGTTCTTC
j_gene: TRBJ2-1
d_gene: -
abundance: few
v_gene: TRBV24-1

CDR3aa: CASSLGAIQETQYF
CDR3nt: TGCGCCAGCAGCTTGGGGGCCATACAAGAGACCCAGTACTTC
j_gene: TRBJ2-5
d_gene: -
abundance: few
v_gene: TRBV5-1

CDR3aa: CASSLIGGENTEAFF
CDR3nt: TGTGCCAGCAGTTTGATAGGGGGGGAGAACACTGAAGCTTTCTTT
j_gene: TRBJ1-1
d_gene: -
abundance: -
v_gene: TRBV12-3/TRBV12-4

CDR3aa: CASSLAAGAGTEAFF
CDR3nt: TGTGCCAGCAGCTTAGCGGCAGGGGCGGGCACTGAAGCTTTCTTT
j_gene: TRBJ1-1
d_gene: -
abundance: -
v_gene: TRBV7-9

CDR3aa: CASSYSTPSGRNNEQFF
CDR3nt: TGTGCCAGCAGTTACTCGACGCCTAGCGGGAGGAACAATGAGCAGTTCTTC
j_gene: TRBJ2-1
d_gene: TRBD2
abundance: few
v_gene: TRBV6-5

CDR3aa: CASSHPGDQPQHF
CDR3nt: TGTGCCAGCAGCCACCCGGGGGATCAGCCCCAGCATTTT
j_gene: TRBJ1-5
d_gene: -
abundance: -
v_gene: TRBV3-1

CDR3aa: CASSQVRGGFTDTQYF
CDR3nt: TGCGCCAGCAGCCAAGTTAGGGGGGGCTTCACAGATACGCAGTATTTT
j_gene: TRBJ2-3
d_gene: -
abundance: few
v_gene: TRBV4-3

CDR3aa: CASSYSTGFLYGYTF
CDR3nt: TGTGCCAGCAGTTACTCGACAGGGTTCCTCTATGGCTACACCTTC
j_gene: TRBJ1-2
d_gene: TRBD1
abundance: -
v_gene: TRBV6-2/TRBV6-3

CDR3aa: CASSQGVRHYNEQFF
CDR3nt: TGTGCCAGCAGCCAAGGAGTCAGACACTACAATGAGCAGTTCTTC
j_gene: TRBJ2-1
d_gene: -
abundance: -
v_gene: TRBV4-2

CDR3aa: CASNDRVGSQYF
CDR3nt: TGTGCCAGCAACGACCGGGTCGGGTCCCAGTACTTC
j_gene: TRBJ2-5
d_gene: -
abundance: few
v_gene: TRBV25-1

CDR3aa: CASRRLAGGPGTDTQYF
CDR3nt: TGTGCCAGCAGGCGACTAGCGGGAGGGCCAGGCACAGATACGCAGTATTTT
j_gene: TRBJ2-3
d_gene: TRBD2
abundance: many
v_gene: TRBV12-3/TRBV12-4

CDR3aa: CASSLFAGADNEQFF
CDR3nt: TGTGCCAGCAGCTTATTCGCAGGGGCCGACAATGAGCAGTTCTTC
j_gene: TRBJ2-1
d_gene: -
abundance: few
v_gene: TRBV7-8

CDR3aa: CASSLRLAGGVDEQYF
CDR3nt: TGTGCCAGCAGCTTACGACTAGCGGGGGGTGTCGACGAGCAGTACTTC
j_gene: TRBJ2-7
d_gene: TRBD2
abundance: -
v_gene: TRBV7-8

CDR3aa: CASSFRGEGTEAFF
CDR3nt: TGTGCCAGCAGCTTTCGGGGGGAGGGCACTGAAGCTTTCTTT
j_gene: TRBJ1-1
d_gene: -
abundance: -
v_gene: TRBV13

CDR3aa: CASSYSGAGVLSYEQYF
CDR3nt: TGTGCCAGCAGTTACAGCGGAGCGGGAGTTCTCTCCTACGAGCAGTACTTC
j_gene: TRBJ2-7
d_gene: TRBD2
abundance: few
v_gene: TRBV6-5

CDR3aa: CASSFSSQKYNEQFF
CDR3nt: TGTGCCAGCAGCTTTTCCTCCCAAAAATACAATGAGCAGTTCTTC
j_gene: TRBJ2-1
d_gene: -
abundance: -
v_gene: TRBV6-5

CDR3aa: CATSESPGHNQPQHF
CDR3nt: TGTGCCACCAGTGAGTCCCCCGGGCACAATCAGCCCCAGCATTTT
j_gene: TRBJ1-5
d_gene: -
abundance: many
v_gene: TRBV24-1

CDR3aa: CASTVEWENTGELFF
CDR3nt: TGCGCCAGCACAGTAGAATGGGAGAACACCGGGGAGCTGTTTTTT
j_gene: TRBJ2-2
d_gene: -
abundance: -
v_gene: TRBV5-1

CDR3aa: CASRLTGGSGNIQYF
CDR3nt: TGTGCCAGTAGACTAACCGGGGGGTCGGGAAACATTCAGTACTTC
j_gene: TRBJ2-4
d_gene: TRBD2
abundance: -
v_gene: TRBV19

CDR3aa: CATSDYRAGELFF
CDR3nt: TGTGCCACCAGTGATTACAGGGCCGGGGAGCTGTTTTTT
j_gene: TRBJ2-2
d_gene: -
abundance: -
v_gene: TRBV24-1

CDR3aa: CASSDIPGLDLDEQYF
CDR3nt: TGTGCCAGCAGTGATATACCGGGACTAGATCTGGACGAGCAGTACTTC
j_gene: TRBJ2-7
d_gene: TRBD2
abundance: few
v_gene: TRBV25-1

CDR3aa: CATSRDRGGIGYGYTF
CDR3nt: TGTGCCACCAGCAGAGATCGAGGGGGTATCGGGTATGGCTACACCTTC
j_gene: TRBJ1-2
d_gene: -
abundance: few
v_gene: TRBV15